This T cell receptor (beta chain) stems from a study of T cell repertoires in cytomegalovirus infection. MiXCR was run by TCRdb on the reads, yielding one entry per CDR3 protein. The sample consists of around 530,000 distinct CDR3 sequences, 26% of them appearing once. Points from the study as a whole: Summed public TCR beta family frequency identified CMV carriers bearing the relevant HLA.

The V gene's germline CDR1 is SNHLY and CDR2 FYNNEI. Trimming cost V 6 bases and J 3 bases, with 9 bases left between them. The CDR3 contains 13 residues. The table lists this clonotype with a few counts. The target antigen is unknown. The rearrangement uses TRBV2 and TRBJ2-1, with D possibly TRBD1 on 6 matching bases. Sequences were obtained from PBMCs. This clonotype originated in a human donor in good health (CMV status not recorded). Some clones in this sample may be carry-over from other donors' samples. The CDR3 here is CASRRDNYNEQFF. For the CDR3, the DNA is TGTGCCAGCAGGAGGGACAACTACAATGAGCAGTTCTTC.